This T cell receptor beta chain is from a study of cytomegalovirus exposure and HLA in healthy donors. On this clone: At the DNA level, this CDR3 is encoded by other sequences in the same sample as well.

Primers for the PCR totalled 60 Vbeta and 13 Jbeta. The assay was immunoSEQ multiplex PCR, and TCRdb's table has in-frame clones only and misses some. Of about 160,000 clones in the sample, more than 60% were seen once. Germline CDR1 reads GTSNPN; CDR2 reads SVGIG (reference sequence). This CDR3 contains 13 residues. V lost 5 bases to trimming and J lost 2 bases; unmatched junction nucleotides: 2. The chain links TRBV30 to TRBJ1-5; TRBD1 matches at 8 bases. What was sequenced was PBMCs. The source of this sequence is a man in his forties or fifties in good health and CMV-seronegative. CDR3 region: CAWSGGGNQPQHF. DNA of the CDR3: TGTGCCTGGTCAGGGGGCGGCAATCAGCCCCAGCATTTT.